These 3 T cell receptor beta chains share one sample of origin, sequenced in a study of cytomegalovirus exposure and HLA in healthy donors. PCR employed 60 Vbeta and 13 Jbeta primers. Here immunoSEQ multiplex PCR was the method, and the copy in TCRdb shows in-frame clones only, minus some. Found here are about 140,000 clones, about three fifths of them singletons; the top ten hold less than 2%. The sequenced material came from PBMCs. The receptors here all came from a male donor in good health and CMV-seronegative.

This clone was picked up a small number of times. The chain has TRBV6-5 and TRBJ2-2; possible D gene TRBD1, 6 bases. V lost 10 bases, J lost 2 bases, and 17 bases lay in between. The CDR3 has 15 residues. Germline loops: CDR1 MNHEY, CDR2 SVGAGI. CDR3 region: CATLRTATNTGELFF. The CDR3 coding sequence is TGTGCCACCCTGAGGACAGCGACAAACACCGGGGAGCTGTTTTTT.

This clone has only a few counts. The rearrangement joins TRBV28 to TRBJ2-7, with D perhaps matching TRBD1 (6 bases). The CDR3 consists of 16 residues. CDR1 is MDHEN and CDR2 is SYDVKM in the germline V gene. The germline V and J ends were trimmed by 7 bases and 2 bases, with 21 bases remaining between them. The CDR3 DNA reads as TGTGCCAGCACTCCAATCCCCCCAGGACAGACCTACGAGCAGTACTTC. It translates to CASTPIPPGQTYEQYF. Filled out from reference TRBV28 and TRBJ2-7, the complete variable domain reads DVKVTQSSRYLVKRTGEKVFLECVQDMDHENMFWYRQDPGLGLRLIYFSYDVKMKEKGDIPEGYSVSREKKERFSLILESASTNQTSMYLCASTPIPPGQTYEQYFGPGTRLTVT.

The chain combines TRBV6-1 with TRBJ2-7, with 9 positions matching TRBD1. This CDR3 is 13 amino acids long. The V gene's germline CDR1 is MNHNS and CDR2 SASEGT. The trim removed 10 bases at V and 4 bases at J, leaving 8 bases unmatched. In DNA form, the CDR3 reads TGTGCCACTCCGGGACAGGGACTATACGAGCAGTACTTC. Translated, it gives CATPGQGLYEQYF.